This T cell receptor (beta chain) was observed in a study of CD8+ T cells in alopecia areata. Looking at the study overall: For the treated group, dosing was oral tofacitinib at 5 to 10 mg twice daily. Tofacitinib lasted 6 to 18 months, then 6 months off drug.

cDNA prepared by RNA extraction and subsequent reverse transcription served as the template for sequencing. Some clones are missing from TCRdb's copy, which holds only in-frame ones; the method was immunoSEQ multiplex PCR. The sample records 160,000 or so clones, roughly 66% being singletons. The CDR3 runs to 14 residues. The germline V gene encodes CDR1 SGHRS and CDR2 YFSETQ. V dropped 2 bases and J dropped 8 bases, with 11 bases sitting between them. In alopecia areata patients, both lesional scalp punch biopsies and peripheral blood were collected. Cell sorting was applied to PBMCs, and CD4+ and CD8+ T cells were collected.

This clonotype was sampled from a human donor with alopecia areata. The V call is TRBV5-1, the J call TRBJ1-6, with D possibly TRBD1 on 5 matching bases. The source material was CD8+ T cells sorted from blood, sampled at week 0. CDR3 nucleotides: TGCGCCAGCAGCTTACAGGAATGGGATTCACCCCTCCACTTT. Its protein is CASSLQEWDSPLHF.